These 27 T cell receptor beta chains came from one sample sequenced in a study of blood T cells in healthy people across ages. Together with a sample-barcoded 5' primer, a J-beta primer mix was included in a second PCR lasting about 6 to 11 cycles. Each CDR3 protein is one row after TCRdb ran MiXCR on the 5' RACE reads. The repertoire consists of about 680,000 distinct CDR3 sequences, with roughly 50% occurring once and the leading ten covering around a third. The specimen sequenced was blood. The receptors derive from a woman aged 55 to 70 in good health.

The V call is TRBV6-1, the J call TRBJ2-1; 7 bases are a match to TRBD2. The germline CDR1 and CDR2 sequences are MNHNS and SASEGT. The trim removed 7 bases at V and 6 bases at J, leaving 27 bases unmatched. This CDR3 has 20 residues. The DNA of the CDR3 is TGTGCCAGCATCAAAAACCCCAACCAGGTCGTGGGCGGGAGTGGCAATGAGCAGTTCTTC. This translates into CASIKNPNQVVGGSGNEQFF.

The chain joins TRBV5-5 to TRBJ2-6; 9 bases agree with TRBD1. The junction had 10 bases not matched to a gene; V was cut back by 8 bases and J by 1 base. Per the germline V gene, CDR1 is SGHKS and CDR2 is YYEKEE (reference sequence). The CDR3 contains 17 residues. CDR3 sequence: CARNRTGVGSGANVLTF. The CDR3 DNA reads TGTGCCAGGAACCGGACAGGGGTAGGGTCTGGGGCCAACGTCCTGACTTTC.

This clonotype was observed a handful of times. The CDR3 spells CSAIGGVARETQYF. The CDR3 DNA follows: TGCAGTGCTATAGGCGGGGTGGCTCGCGAGACCCAGTACTTC. The V and J genes are TRBV20-1 and TRBJ2-5; possible D gene TRBD2, 6 bases. V gave up 4 bases and J gave up 5 bases, with 17 bases separating them. Germline V gene data show CDR1 as DFQATT and CDR2 as SNEGSKA (reference sequence). This CDR3 spans 14 amino acids.

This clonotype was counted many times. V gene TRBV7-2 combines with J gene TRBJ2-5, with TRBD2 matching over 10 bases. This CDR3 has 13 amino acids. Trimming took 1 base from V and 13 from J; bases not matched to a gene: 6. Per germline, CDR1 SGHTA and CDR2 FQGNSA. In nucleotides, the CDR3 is TGTGCCAGCAGCTTAGAACTAGCGGGACCAAGGTACTTC. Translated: CASSLELAGPRYF.

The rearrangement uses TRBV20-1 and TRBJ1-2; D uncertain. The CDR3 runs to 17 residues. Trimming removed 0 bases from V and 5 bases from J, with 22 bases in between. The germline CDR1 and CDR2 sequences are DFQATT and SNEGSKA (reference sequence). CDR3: CSARDQAGSLSSYGYTF. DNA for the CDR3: TGCAGTGCTAGAGATCAGGCCGGGTCCCTAAGCAGTTATGGCTACACCTTC.

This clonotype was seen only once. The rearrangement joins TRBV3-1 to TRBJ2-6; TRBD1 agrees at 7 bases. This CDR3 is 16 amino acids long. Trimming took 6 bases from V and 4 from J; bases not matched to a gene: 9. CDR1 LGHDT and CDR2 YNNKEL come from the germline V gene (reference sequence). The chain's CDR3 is CASRLTGAAGANVLTF. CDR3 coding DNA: TGTGCCAGCAGACTAACAGGGGCCGCAGGGGCCAACGTCCTGACTTTC.

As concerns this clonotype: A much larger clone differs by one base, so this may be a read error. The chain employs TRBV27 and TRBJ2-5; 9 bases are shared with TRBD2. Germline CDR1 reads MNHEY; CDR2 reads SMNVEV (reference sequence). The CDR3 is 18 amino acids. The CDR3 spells CANSLRGRTSVYQETQYF. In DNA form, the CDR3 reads TGTGCCAACAGTTTAAGGGGACGGACTAGCGTTTACCAAGAGACCCAGTACTTC.

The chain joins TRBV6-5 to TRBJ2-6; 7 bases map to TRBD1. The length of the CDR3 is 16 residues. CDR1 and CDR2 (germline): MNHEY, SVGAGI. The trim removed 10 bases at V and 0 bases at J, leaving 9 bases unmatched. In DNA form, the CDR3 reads TGTGCCATCATGGGGACAGAGAGCTCTGGGGCCAACGTCCTGACTTTC. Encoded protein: CAIMGTESSGANVLTF.

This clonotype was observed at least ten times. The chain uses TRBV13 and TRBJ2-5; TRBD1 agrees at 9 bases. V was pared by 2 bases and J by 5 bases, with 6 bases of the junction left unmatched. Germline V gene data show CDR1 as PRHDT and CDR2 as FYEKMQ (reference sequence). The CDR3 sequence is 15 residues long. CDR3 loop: CASSLRTGVSETQYF. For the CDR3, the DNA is TGTGCCAGCAGCTTAAGGACAGGGGTGTCCGAGACCCAGTACTTC.

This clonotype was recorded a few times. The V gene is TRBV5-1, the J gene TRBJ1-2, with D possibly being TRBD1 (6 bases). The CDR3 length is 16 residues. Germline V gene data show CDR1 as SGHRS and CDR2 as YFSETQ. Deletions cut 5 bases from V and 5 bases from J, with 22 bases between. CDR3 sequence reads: CASRGDRGQDTYGYTF. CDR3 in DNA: TGCGCCAGCAGAGGTGACCGGGGGCAGGACACTTATGGCTACACCTTC.

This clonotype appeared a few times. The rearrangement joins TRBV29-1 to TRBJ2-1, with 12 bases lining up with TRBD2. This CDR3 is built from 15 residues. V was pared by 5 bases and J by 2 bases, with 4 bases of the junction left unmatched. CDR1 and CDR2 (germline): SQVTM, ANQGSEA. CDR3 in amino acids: CSVRLAGGPYNEQFF. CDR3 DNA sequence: TGCAGCGTTCGCCTAGCGGGAGGGCCCTACAATGAGCAGTTCTTC.

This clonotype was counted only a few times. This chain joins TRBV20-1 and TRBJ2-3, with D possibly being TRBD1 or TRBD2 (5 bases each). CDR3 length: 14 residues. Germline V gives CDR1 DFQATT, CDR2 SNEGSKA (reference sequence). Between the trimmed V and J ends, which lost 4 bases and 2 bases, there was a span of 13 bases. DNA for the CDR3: TGCAGTGCTACAGACAGCGGTTACACAGATACGCAGTATTTT. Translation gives CSATDSGYTDTQYF.

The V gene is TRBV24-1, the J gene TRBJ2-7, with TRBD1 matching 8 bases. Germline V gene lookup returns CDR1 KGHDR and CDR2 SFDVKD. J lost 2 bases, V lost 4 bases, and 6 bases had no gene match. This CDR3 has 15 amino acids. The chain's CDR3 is CATSEGTGATYEQYF. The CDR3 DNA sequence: TGTGCCACCAGTGAAGGGACAGGTGCCACCTACGAGCAGTACTTC.

The CDR3 spells CATSDLKRNEQFF. For the CDR3, the DNA is TGTGCCACCAGTGATTTGAAGCGTAATGAGCAGTTCTTC. This chain links TRBV24-1 with TRBJ2-1; D is ambiguous. There are 13 residues in the CDR3. Germline CDR1 is KGHDR and CDR2 is SFDVKD. Between the trimmed V and J ends, which lost 0 bases and 7 bases, there was a span of 6 bases.

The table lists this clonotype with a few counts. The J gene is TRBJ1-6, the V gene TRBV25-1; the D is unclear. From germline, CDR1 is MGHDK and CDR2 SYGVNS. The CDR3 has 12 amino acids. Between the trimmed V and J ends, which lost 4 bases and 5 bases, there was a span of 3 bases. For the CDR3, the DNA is TGTGCCAGCAGTGCAAATAATTCACCCCTCCACTTT. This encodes CASSANNSPLHF.

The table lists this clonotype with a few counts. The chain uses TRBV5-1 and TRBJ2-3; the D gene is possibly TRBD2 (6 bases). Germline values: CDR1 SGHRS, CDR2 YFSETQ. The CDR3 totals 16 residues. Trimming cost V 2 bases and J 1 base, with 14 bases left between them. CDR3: CASSFSGERRTDTQYF. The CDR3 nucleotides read TGCGCCAGCAGCTTCTCGGGGGAGCGCCGCACAGATACGCAGTATTTT.

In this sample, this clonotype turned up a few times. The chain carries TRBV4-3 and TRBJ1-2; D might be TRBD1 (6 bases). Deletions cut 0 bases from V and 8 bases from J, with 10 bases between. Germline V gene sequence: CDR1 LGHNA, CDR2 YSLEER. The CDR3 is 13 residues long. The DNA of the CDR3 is TGCGCCAGCAGCCAAGAACAGGGAGAAGGCTACACCTTC. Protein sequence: CASSQEQGEGYTF.

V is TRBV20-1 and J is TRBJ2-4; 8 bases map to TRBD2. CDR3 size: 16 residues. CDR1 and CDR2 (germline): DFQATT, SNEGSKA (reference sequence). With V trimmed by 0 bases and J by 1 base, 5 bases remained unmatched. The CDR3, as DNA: TGCAGTGCTAGAGATTATCTAGCGGGTGCCAAAAACATTCAGTACTTC. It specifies CSARDYLAGAKNIQYF.

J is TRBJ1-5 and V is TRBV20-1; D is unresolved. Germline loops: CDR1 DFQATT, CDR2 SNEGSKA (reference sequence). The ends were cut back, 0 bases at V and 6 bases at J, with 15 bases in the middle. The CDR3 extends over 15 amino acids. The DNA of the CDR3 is TGCAGTGCTAGAGATCTAAGGACCCCAGGTCAGCCCCAGCATTTT. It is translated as CSARDLRTPGQPQHF.

In nucleotides, the CDR3 is TGCAGTGCGCCTCTCGGGGGTGAGCAGTACTTC. Residues: CSAPLGGEQYF. The V gene is TRBV20-1, the J gene TRBJ2-7, with D possibly TRBD2 on 6 matching bases. The CDR3 length is 11 residues. Trimming pared 6 bases from V and 7 bases from J, leaving 13 bases between. Per the germline V gene, CDR1 is DFQATT and CDR2 is SNEGSKA (reference sequence).

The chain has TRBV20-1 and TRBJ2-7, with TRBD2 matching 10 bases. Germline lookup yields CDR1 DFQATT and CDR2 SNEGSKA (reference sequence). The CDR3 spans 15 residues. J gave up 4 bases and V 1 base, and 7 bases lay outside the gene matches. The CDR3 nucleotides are TGCAGTGCTAGAGGTTGGACTAGCGGTCTTTACGAGCAGTACTTC. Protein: CSARGWTSGLYEQYF.

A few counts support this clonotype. The CDR3 reads CAWHTLGREGGYTF. CDR3 in DNA: TGTGCCTGGCACACCCTCGGCAGGGAGGGCGGCTACACCTTC. The gene calls are TRBV30 and TRBJ1-2; the D gene is possibly TRBD1 (5 bases). V gave up 5 bases and J gave up 8 bases, with 21 bases separating them. The CDR3 extends over 14 amino acids. CDR1 GTSNPN and CDR2 SVGIG come from the germline V gene (reference sequence). Drawing the rest from reference TRBV30 and TRBJ1-2, the complete variable domain is SQTIHQWPATLVQPVGSPLSLECTVEGTSNPNLYWYRQAAGRGLQLLFYSVGIGQISSEVPQNLSASRPQDRQFILSSKKLLLSDSGFYLCAWHTLGREGGYTFGSGTRLTVV.

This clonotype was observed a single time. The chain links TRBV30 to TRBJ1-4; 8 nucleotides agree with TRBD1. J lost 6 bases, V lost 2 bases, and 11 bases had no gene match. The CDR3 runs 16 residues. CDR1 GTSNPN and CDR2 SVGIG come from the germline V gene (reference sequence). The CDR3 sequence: CAWSSGQGPPDEKLFF. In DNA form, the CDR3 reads TGTGCCTGGAGTAGCGGACAGGGCCCTCCGGATGAAAAACTGTTTTTT.

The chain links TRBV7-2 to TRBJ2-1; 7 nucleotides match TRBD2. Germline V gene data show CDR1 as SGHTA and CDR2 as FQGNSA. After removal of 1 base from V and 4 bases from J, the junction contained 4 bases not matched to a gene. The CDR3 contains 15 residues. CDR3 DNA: TGTGCCAGCAGCTTAGGGGACTATGCGTACAATGAGCAGTTCTTC. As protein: CASSLGDYAYNEQFF.

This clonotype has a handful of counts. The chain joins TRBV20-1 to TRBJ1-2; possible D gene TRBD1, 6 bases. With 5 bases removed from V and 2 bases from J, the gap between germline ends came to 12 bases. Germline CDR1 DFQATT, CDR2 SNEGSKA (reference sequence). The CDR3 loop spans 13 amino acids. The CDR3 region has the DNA TGCAGTGCTCAGGACAGAAGAAACTATGGCTACACCTTC. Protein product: CSAQDRRNYGYTF.

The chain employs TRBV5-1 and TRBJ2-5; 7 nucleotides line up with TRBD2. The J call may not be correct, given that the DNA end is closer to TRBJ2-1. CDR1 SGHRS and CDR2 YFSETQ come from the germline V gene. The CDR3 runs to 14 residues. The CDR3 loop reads CASSPRDYQETQFF. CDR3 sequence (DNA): TGCGCCAGCAGCCCCCGGGACTACCAAGAGACCCAGTTCTTC.

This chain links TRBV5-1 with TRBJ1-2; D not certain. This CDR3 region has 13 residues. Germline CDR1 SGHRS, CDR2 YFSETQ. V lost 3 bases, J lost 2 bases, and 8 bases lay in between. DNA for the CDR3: TGCGCCAGCAGCTCTGGGATCAACTATGGCTACACCTTC. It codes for CASSSGINYGYTF.